The rows below give T cell receptor beta chains drawn from one sample of a study of blood T cell repertoires in COVID-19. Sequenced by immunoSEQ multiplex PCR; TCRdb stores in-frame clones only, minus some. The sample carries 250,000 to 300,000 clones, approximately 90% recorded once. Material: PBMCs or T cells enriched from blood (not recorded which). The source of these receptors is a woman between 40 and 50 years old with acute COVID-19. Each CDR3 is given with its conserved first and last residue. Each record gives: clone size, D gene, J gene, CDR3 length, V gene, CDR3 protein, CDR3 DNA. A D gene is named only where the DNA matches it firmly. Size is omitted from some rows. Given values are once, few, many or a class for expanded clones.

>NA|TRBD2|TRBJ2-2|15|TRBV5-1
CASSLFAGGIGELFF
TGCGCCAGCAGCTTGTTTGCGGGGGGAATCGGGGAGCTGTTTTTT
>NA|NA|TRBJ1-1|13|TRBV3-1/TRBV3-2
CASSQGQNTEAFF
TGTGCCAGCAGCCAGGGCCAAAACACTGAAGCTTTCTTT
>NA|TRBD2|TRBJ2-2|16|TRBV27
CASSLRRGGNTGELFF
TGTGCCAGCAGTTTACGGCGGGGGGGTAACACCGGGGAGCTGTTTTTT
>NA|NA|TRBJ1-5|18|TRBV2
CASSAGGERRTSNQPQHF
TGTGCCAGCAGTGCGGGAGGGGAAAGACGTACGAGCAATCAGCCCCAGCATTTT
>NA|TRBD2|TRBJ2-1|17|TRBV14
CASSRGVAGGSYNEQFF
TGTGCCAGCAGCCGAGGGGTAGCGGGGGGTTCATACAATGAGCAGTTCTTC
>NA|TRBD2|TRBJ2-3|15|TRBV3-1/TRBV3-2
CASSPSGERTDTQYF
TGTGCCAGCAGCCCGAGCGGGGAACGCACAGATACGCAGTATTTT
>NA|TRBD2|TRBJ2-1|15|TRBV7-9
CASSLRAGGLGEQFF
TGTGCCAGCAGCTTAAGAGCGGGAGGGTTGGGTGAGCAGTTCTTC
>NA|NA|TRBJ2-3|17|TRBV4-1
CASSQDELISDTDTQYF
TGCGCCAGCAGCCAAGATGAGTTGATAAGCGACACAGATACGCAGTATTTT
>NA|NA|TRBJ2-5|18|TRBV1
CTSSQESLAGPIQETQYF
TGCACCAGCAGCCAAGAATCACTAGCGGGACCTATCCAAGAGACCCAGTACTTC
>few|NA|TRBJ2-1|16|TRBV5-4
CASSSGWGQGYNEQFF
TGTGCCAGCAGCTCCGGATGGGGCCAGGGGTACAATGAGCAGTTCTTC
>NA|TRBD1|TRBJ2-1|19|TRBV11-2
CASSFRTGTPLGSYNEQFF
TGTGCCAGCAGCTTCCGGACAGGAACCCCCCTGGGCTCCTACAATGAGCAGTTCTTC
>NA|NA|TRBJ1-5|13|TRBV18
CASSPSRSQPQHF
TGTGCCAGCTCACCATCAAGAAGCCAGCCCCAGCATTTT
>NA|NA|TRBJ2-1|14|TRBV28
CASSTPAGINEQFF
TGTGCCAGCAGTACCCCGGCAGGGATAAATGAGCAGTTCTTC
>once|TRBD1|TRBJ1-5|19|TRBV19
CASSLQTGGRKYSNQPQHF
TGTGCCAGTAGCCTACAGACAGGGGGAAGGAAATATAGCAATCAGCCCCAGCATTTT
>NA|NA|TRBJ2-5|13|TRBV30
CAWSLAVKETQYF
TGTGCCTGGAGTCTTGCGGTAAAAGAGACCCAGTACTTC
>NA|TRBD1|TRBJ2-5|15|TRBV5-6
CASSLRTGPQETQYF
TGTGCCAGCAGCTTACGGACAGGACCCCAAGAGACCCAGTACTTC
>NA|TRBD1|TRBJ1-2|17|TRBV3-1/TRBV3-2
CASSPRPGQGSWDGYTF
TGTGCCAGCAGCCCCCGACCCGGACAGGGGAGCTGGGATGGCTACACCTTC
>NA|NA|TRBJ1-4|13|TRBV10-2
CASSGQANEKLFF
TGCGCCAGCAGTGGACAGGCGAATGAAAAACTGTTTTTT
>NA|NA|TRBJ1-3|15|TRBV9
CASSVGTDSGNTIYF
TGTGCCAGCAGCGTAGGAACTGACTCTGGAAACACCATATATTTT
>NA|TRBD1|TRBJ1-3|15|TRBV2
CASSSDRGSGNTIYF
TGTGCCAGCAGTTCGGACAGGGGCTCTGGAAACACCATATATTTT
>NA|NA|TRBJ1-6|15|TRBV28
CASRFTGAYNSPLHF
TGTGCCAGCAGATTCACGGGGGCCTATAATTCACCCCTCCACTTT
>once|TRBD1|TRBJ2-5|17|TRBV28
CASSLFQGQGVVETQYF
TGTGCCAGCAGTTTATTCCAGGGACAGGGGGTGGTGGAGACCCAGTACTTC
>NA|NA|TRBJ1-2|14|TRBV9
CASSVERKAHGYTF
TGTGCCAGCAGCGTAGAGAGGAAGGCCCATGGCTACACCTTC
>NA|TRBD1|TRBJ1-2|13|TRBV7-2
CASSFPGQYGYTF
TGTGCCAGCAGCTTCCCGGGACAGTATGGCTACACCTTC
>once|TRBD2|TRBJ2-7|15|TRBV11-2
CASSEWGLASYEQYF
TGTGCCAGCAGCGAATGGGGACTAGCTTCGTACGAGCAGTACTTC